This TCR beta chain stems from a study of blood T cells in healthy people across ages. General study findings and limits: Expanded clonotype shifts may have been confounded, as the donors had an unknown CMV status. Comparison with aged donors showed that long-lived donors had more naive CD4+ cells and higher diversity.

Healthy Russian Caucasian donors spanned ages about 6 to 100 years. Then a second PCR, running roughly 7 to 11 cycles, was carried out with a sample-barcoded 5' primer and a J-beta primer mix. TCRdb redid the calling of the 5' RACE reads with MiXCR, one entry per CDR3 protein. The repertoire holds around 970,000 distinct CDR3 sequences, with roughly 51% as singletons. Of note for this clonotype: What it recognizes is unknown.

The V end lost 3 bases, the J end lost 4 bases, and 7 bases lay between the germline ends. The germline V gene encodes CDR1 MNHNS and CDR2 SASEGT. The CDR3 runs to 12 residues. The sequence derives from a woman aged 55-69 years in good health. The V and J genes are TRBV6-1 and TRBJ2-7; D not resolved. Sequenced: blood. The CDR3 is CASSDFGYEQYF. CDR3 bases: TGTGCCAGCAGTGATTTTGGGTACGAGCAGTACTTC.